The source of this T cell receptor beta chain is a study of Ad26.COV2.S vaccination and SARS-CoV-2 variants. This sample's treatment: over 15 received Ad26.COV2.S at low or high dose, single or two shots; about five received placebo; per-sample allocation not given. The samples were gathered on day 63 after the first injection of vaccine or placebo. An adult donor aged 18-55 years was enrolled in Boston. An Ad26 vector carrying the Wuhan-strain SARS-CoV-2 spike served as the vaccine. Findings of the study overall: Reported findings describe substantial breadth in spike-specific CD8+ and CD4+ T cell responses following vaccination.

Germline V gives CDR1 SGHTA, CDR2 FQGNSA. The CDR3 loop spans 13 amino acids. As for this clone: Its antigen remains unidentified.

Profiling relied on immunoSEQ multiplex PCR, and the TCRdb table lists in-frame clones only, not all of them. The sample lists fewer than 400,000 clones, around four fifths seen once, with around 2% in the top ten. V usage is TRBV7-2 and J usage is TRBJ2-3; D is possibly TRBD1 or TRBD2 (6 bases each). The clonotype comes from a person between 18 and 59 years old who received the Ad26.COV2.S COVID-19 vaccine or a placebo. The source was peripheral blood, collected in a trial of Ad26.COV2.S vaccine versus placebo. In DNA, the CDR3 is TGTGTCTCAGGACGGGGGCCCGCAGATACGCAGTATTTT. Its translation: CVSGRGPADTQYF.